This passage covers 31 T cell receptor beta chains from one sample sequenced in a study of blood T cell repertoires in COVID-19. The repertoire was sequenced with immunoSEQ multiplex PCR; TCRdb's copy has only in-frame clones and lacks some. The profile shows roughly 120,000 clones, around four fifths of them singletons. The sequenced sample consisted of peripheral blood. Receptors were obtained from a man aged 30-40 years with acute or convalescent COVID-19.

The chain uses TRBV27 and TRBJ2-6, with a tentative D call TRBD2 (5 bases). The CDR3 extends over 19 amino acids. Germline CDR1 MNHEY, CDR2 SMNVEV (reference sequence). V lost 5 bases to trimming and J lost 0 bases, with 20 bases between them. The CDR3: CASSPRPGSTVSGANVLTF. The DNA for the CDR3 is TGTGCCAGCAGTCCTCGCCCGGGGTCCACTGTCTCTGGGGCCAACGTCCTGACTTTC.

The gene calls are TRBV4-1 and TRBJ1-1; 7 nucleotides match TRBD1. Germline V lookup: CDR1 MGHRA, CDR2 YSYEKL. Germline trimming cut 4 bases from V and 1 base from J; bases unmatched to any gene: 9. This CDR3 is built from 16 residues. CDR3 nucleotides: TGCGCCAGCAGCCTCGGACAGGCAGTACAGAACACTGAAGCTTTCTTT. This translates into CASSLGQAVQNTEAFF.

The chain couples TRBV6-5 to TRBJ1-2; D gene uncertain. This CDR3 has 15 amino acids. Between the trimmed V and J ends, which lost 2 bases and 5 bases, there was a span of 15 bases. The germline CDR1 and CDR2 sequences are MNHEY and SVGAGI. For the CDR3, the DNA is TGTGCCAGCAGTTACCGCCGCGAGCTCCCTTATGGCTACACCTTC. This codes for CASSYRRELPYGYTF.

A single count supports this clone. This sequence joins TRBV5-6 and TRBJ2-2; no definite D call. This CDR3 is 14 amino acids long. The germline V gene encodes CDR1 SGHDT and CDR2 YYEEEE. V lost 6 bases, J lost 5 bases, and 14 bases lay in between. CDR3 loop: CASTFATGTGELFF. The DNA for the CDR3 is TGTGCCAGCACCTTCGCGACGGGTACCGGGGAGCTGTTTTTT.

This clone has only one observation. The chain uses TRBV5-6 and TRBJ2-4; D uncertain. The V end was cut by 2 bases, the J end by 1 base, with 7 bases between. Germline V gene lookup returns CDR1 SGHDT and CDR2 YYEEEE. The CDR3 has 14 residues. This chain's CDR3 is CASSLDIAKNIQYF. The CDR3 DNA sequence: TGTGCCAGCAGCTTAGACATTGCCAAAAACATTCAGTACTTC.

The chain carries TRBV6-5 and TRBJ2-2, with D maybe TRBD2 (6 bases). CDR3 length: 15 residues. The V gene's germline CDR1 is MNHEY and CDR2 SVGAGI. The V end lost 7 bases, the J end lost 3 bases, and 15 bases lay between the germline ends. The CDR3 DNA sequence: TGTGCCAGCACCGGGGGAGGTTTGGACACCGGGGAGCTGTTTTTT. Its protein is CASTGGGLDTGELFF.

The chain employs TRBV19 and TRBJ2-4, with D tentatively TRBD1 (6 bases). Between the trimmed V and J ends, which lost 6 bases and 0 bases, there was a span of 30 bases. Germline loops: CDR1 LNHDA, CDR2 SQIVND (reference sequence). The CDR3 has 21 amino acids. DNA for the CDR3: TGTGCCAGTAGACCCGTCTTTACCGGGACACCCAGCCTTATAGCCAAAAACATTCAGTACTTC. Translating gives CASRPVFTGTPSLIAKNIQYF.

The chain employs TRBV6-1 and TRBJ2-1; D not certain. The germline V gene encodes CDR1 MNHNS and CDR2 SASEGT. This CDR3 has 17 residues. V was cut by 0 bases and J by 0 bases, with 12 bases left in between. In DNA form, the CDR3 reads TGTGCCAGCAGTGAAGCATTGGGCAGCCGCTCCTACAATGAGCAGTTCTTC. Encoded protein: CASSEALGSRSYNEQFF.

The J gene is TRBJ2-3, the V gene TRBV7-9, with D uncertain. V dropped 7 bases and J dropped 0 bases, with 8 bases sitting between them. Germline assignment: CDR1 SEHNR and CDR2 FQNEAQ (reference sequence). This CDR3 has 13 amino acids. The CDR3 DNA follows: TGTGCCAGCACCCCTACTAGCACAGATACGCAGTATTTT. Translation gives CASTPTSTDTQYF. Supplemented by reference TRBV7-9 and TRBJ2-3, the full variable domain reads DTGVSQNPRHKITKRGQNVTFRCDPISEHNRLYWYRQTLGQGPEFLTYFQNEAQLEKSRLLSDRFSAERPKGSFSTLEIQRTEQGDSAMYLCASTPTSTDTQYFGPGTRLTVL.

J is TRBJ2-1 and V is TRBV11-3, with 9 positions matching TRBD2. Trimming removed 3 bases from V and 7 bases from J; junction bases left unmatched: 13. The CDR3 totals 17 residues. Germline-derived CDR1 and CDR2 are SGHNT and YENEEA. CDR3 in amino acids: CASSFRAGGPERNEQFF. DNA for the CDR3: TGTGCCAGCAGCTTTAGAGCGGGGGGACCGGAGAGGAATGAGCAGTTCTTC.

The chain carries TRBV10-3 and TRBJ2-3; D is uncertain. The length of the CDR3 is 15 residues. CDR1 ENHRY and CDR2 SYGVKD come from the germline V gene. Between the trimmed V and J ends, which lost 2 bases and 1 base, there was a span of 10 bases. CDR3 amino acids: CAISEARPGTDTQYF. As DNA, the CDR3 is TGTGCCATCAGTGAGGCCCGTCCGGGCACAGATACGCAGTATTTT.

V usage is TRBV11-2 and J usage is TRBJ1-6, with D possibly being TRBD1 (6 bases). The ends were cut back, 4 bases at V and 1 base at J, with 14 bases in the middle. Per germline, CDR1 SGHAT and CDR2 FQNNGV. This CDR3 spans 17 amino acids. The CDR3 nucleotides are TGTGCCAGCAGCTCCCCGCAGGGGATATCCTATAATTCACCCCTCCACTTT. Its protein product is CASSSPQGISYNSPLHF.

The chain combines TRBV10-3 with TRBJ1-1; tentative D call: TRBD1 (6 bases). Germline values: CDR1 ENHRY, CDR2 SYGVKD. CDR3 length: 13 residues. V was clipped by 7 bases and J by 0 bases, with 9 bases between them. CDR3 sequence reads: CAITGGMNTEAFF. In DNA form, the CDR3 reads TGTGCCATCACTGGGGGCATGAACACTGAAGCTTTCTTT.

This clone was seen only once. As DNA, the CDR3 is TGTGCCAGCTCACCTACGGTAGTCTACGAGCAGTACTTC. Translation gives CASSPTVVYEQYF. The rearrangement links TRBV18 to TRBJ2-7; D is unclear. The germline V gene encodes CDR1 KGHSH and CDR2 LQKENI. V was cut by 3 bases and J by 3 bases, with 9 bases left in between. The CDR3 runs 13 residues. Full variable domain (remainder filled in from reference TRBV18 and TRBJ2-7): NAGVMQNPRHLVRRRGQEARLRCSPMKGHSHVYWYRQLPEEGLKFMVYLQKENIIDESGMPKERFSAEFPKEGPSILRIQQVVRGDSAAYFCASSPTVVYEQYFGPGTRLTVT.

This clone was picked up a small number of times. The CDR3: CASSQEVSVTDEQYV. CDR3 DNA: TGCGCCAGCAGCCAAGAAGTCTCGGTAACTGACGAGCAGTACGTC. The V and J genes are TRBV4-1 and TRBJ2-7; no clear D. CDR1 MGHRA and CDR2 YSYEKL come from the germline V gene. V lost 0 bases to trimming and J lost 5 bases, with 14 bases between them. The length of the CDR3 is 15 residues.

The chain employs TRBV10-1 and TRBJ2-2, with TRBD1 identical over 8 bases. This CDR3 spans 14 amino acids. Germline loops: CDR1 WNHNN, CDR2 SYGVQD (reference sequence). The J segment lost 5 bases and the V segment lost 4 bases, leaving 3 bases of the junction unmatched. The CDR3 is CASSGTGRTGELFF. The CDR3 bases are TGCGCCAGCAGTGGGACAGGGCGAACCGGGGAGCTGTTTTTT.

Points on this clone: Compared with germline, one end of the junction differs, possibly owing to a read error. V is TRBV7-7 and J is TRBJ2-5; 9 bases are a match to TRBD2. The CDR3 runs 14 residues. CDR1 and CDR2 (germline): SSHAT, FNYEAQ (reference sequence). CDR3 DNA sequence: TGTGCTAGCAGCCGCGGGGGGGGCCAAGAGACCCAGTACTTC. The encoded protein is CASSRGGGQETQYF.

The rearrangement joins TRBV27 to TRBJ2-1; D gene uncertain. The CDR3 is made up of 12 amino acids. V shed 4 bases and J shed 10 bases, with 11 bases lying between them. CDR1 and CDR2 (germline): MNHEY, SMNVEV (reference sequence). The CDR3 nucleotides read TGTGCCAGCAGTTCCCTCTTCTCGGAGCAGTTCTTC. Protein sequence: CASSSLFSEQFF.

J is TRBJ2-2 and V is TRBV4-1, with D tentatively TRBD1 (6 bases). Germline lookup yields CDR1 MGHRA and CDR2 YSYEKL. CDR3 length: 14 residues. Trimming took off 4 bases at V and 4 bases at J, with 10 bases between the two ends. The CDR3 region is CASSLLGATGELFF. The CDR3 DNA follows: TGCGCCAGCAGCCTCCTGGGGGCCACCGGGGAGCTGTTTTTT.

This chain connects TRBV5-5 to TRBJ1-6, with TRBD1 as a possible D gene (5 bases). Germline CDR1 is SGHKS and CDR2 is YYEKEE (reference sequence). V lost 0 bases, J lost 2 bases, and 6 bases lay in between. The CDR3 runs to 15 residues. This CDR3 reads CASSLGQTYNSPLHF. CDR3 nucleotide sequence: TGTGCCAGCAGCTTGGGACAGACCTATAATTCACCCCTCCACTTT. Based on the CDR3 plus reference TRBV5-5 and TRBJ1-6, the full variable domain is DAGVTQSPTHLIKTRGQQVTLRCSPISGHKSVSWYQQVLGQGPQFIFQYYEKEERGRGNFPDRFSARQFPNYSSELNVNALLLGDSALYLCASSLGQTYNSPLHFGNGTRLTVT.

The chain joins TRBV13 to TRBJ2-3; D perhaps matches TRBD1 (5 bases). V was clipped by 7 bases and J by 0 bases, with 11 bases between them. The V gene's germline CDR1 is PRHDT and CDR2 FYEKMQ (reference sequence). The CDR3 is made up of 14 amino acids. The CDR3 DNA reads as TGTGCCAGCACCCGACAGCCTAGCACAGATACGCAGTATTTT. It yields the protein CASTRQPSTDTQYF.

This chain uses TRBV29-1 with TRBJ2-7; weak D call: TRBD1 (6 bases). Germline-derived CDR1 and CDR2 are SQVTM and ANQGSEA. The CDR3 sequence is 12 residues long. Trimming took 4 bases from V and 2 from J, leaving 9 bases between them. CDR3 DNA: TGCAGCGTTGGAGGGGGTGCCTACGAGCAGTACTTC. The encoded protein is CSVGGGAYEQYF.

The chain is built from TRBV4-1 and TRBJ1-6; 7 nucleotides align to TRBD1. V gave up 3 bases and J gave up 15 bases; unmatched junction bases: 14. Germline V CDR1 and CDR2: MGHRA, YSYEKL. This CDR3 contains 15 residues. For the CDR3, the DNA is TGCGCCAGCAGCCATGTTGACAGGGACCCTAAGGACCTCCACTTT. This encodes CASSHVDRDPKDLHF.

V and J are TRBV25-1 and TRBJ1-6; D gene ambiguous. Germline V gene sequence: CDR1 MGHDK, CDR2 SYGVNS. V lost 4 bases and J 5 bases, leaving 12 bases between the germline ends. The CDR3 totals 15 residues. CDR3 in DNA: TGTGCCAGCAGTGCCACAACCTTAAATAATTCACCCCTCCACTTT. Encoded protein: CASSATTLNNSPLHF.

The chain employs TRBV9 and TRBJ2-1; possibly TRBD2 for D (5 bases). Looked up from germline, CDR1 is SGDLS and CDR2 is YYNGEE. The CDR3 extends over 15 amino acids. Between the trimmed V and J ends, which lost 3 bases and 6 bases, there was a span of 16 bases. CDR3 DNA: TGTGCCAGCAGCGCGGATGGGCTAGCCCCCAATGAGCAGTTCTTC. Translation: CASSADGLAPNEQFF.

This clone has just a few counts. The chain links TRBV6-5 to TRBJ1-1; D remains unclear. CDR1 and CDR2 (germline): MNHEY, SVGAGI. The V and J ends lost 4 bases and 1 base respectively, with 10 bases between them. The length of the CDR3 is 14 residues. CDR3 amino acids: CASSSYWRNTEAFF. The DNA for the CDR3 is TGTGCCAGCAGTTCATATTGGAGGAACACTGAAGCTTTCTTT.

The chain carries TRBV19 and TRBJ1-2, with TRBD1 identical over 11 bases. The germline V gene has CDR1 LNHDA and CDR2 SQIVND (reference sequence). The CDR3 has 14 residues. The V segment lost 4 bases and the J segment 6 bases; nucleotides outside the gene matches: 4. For the CDR3, the DNA is TGTGCCAGTAGTACAGGACAGGGGGCCGATGGCTACACCTTC. This translates into CASSTGQGADGYTF.

The genes are TRBV6-5 and TRBJ2-3; weak D call: TRBD2 (6 bases). Trimming removed 4 bases from V and 3 bases from J, with 17 bases in between. This CDR3 has 16 residues. The germline V gene has CDR1 MNHEY and CDR2 SVGAGI. This chain's CDR3 is CASSFLLAPSTDTQYF. CDR3 sequence (DNA): TGTGCCAGCAGTTTTTTACTAGCACCTTCTACAGATACGCAGTATTTT.

This sequence joins TRBV7-6 and TRBJ2-3; D remains unclear. V gave up 2 bases and J gave up 0 bases, with 12 bases separating them. Germline values: CDR1 SGHVS, CDR2 FNYEAQ. The CDR3 has 16 residues. The CDR3 loop reads CASSLTAGISTDTQYF. The CDR3 region has the DNA TGTGCCAGCAGCTTAACAGCTGGAATTAGCACAGATACGCAGTATTTT. The whole variable domain, remainder taken from reference TRBV7-6 and TRBJ2-3, is GAGVSQSPRYKVTKRGQDVALRCDPISGHVSLYWYRQALGQGPEFLTYFNYEAQQDKSGLPNDRFSAERPEGSISTLTIQRTEQRDSAMYRCASSLTAGISTDTQYFGPGTRLTVL.

This sequence joins TRBV7-8 and TRBJ1-2; D gene uncertain. Germline V gene sequence: CDR1 SGHVS, CDR2 FQNEAQ. Trimming took 3 bases from V and 3 from J, leaving 11 bases between them. CDR3 length: 14 amino acids. The CDR3 DNA reads as TGTGCCAGCAGCTTGATGTCCCGGGACTATGGCTACACCTTC. It codes for CASSLMSRDYGYTF.

V usage is TRBV2 and J usage is TRBJ2-7; 8 bases map to TRBD2. The CDR3 runs to 12 residues. Germline CDR1 SNHLY, CDR2 FYNNEI. Unmatched junction bases numbered 8, after V lost 7 bases and J lost 9 bases. The CDR3 region is CASTYRSGGQYF. CDR3 nucleotides: TGTGCCAGCACGTACCGAAGCGGGGGGCAGTACTTC.